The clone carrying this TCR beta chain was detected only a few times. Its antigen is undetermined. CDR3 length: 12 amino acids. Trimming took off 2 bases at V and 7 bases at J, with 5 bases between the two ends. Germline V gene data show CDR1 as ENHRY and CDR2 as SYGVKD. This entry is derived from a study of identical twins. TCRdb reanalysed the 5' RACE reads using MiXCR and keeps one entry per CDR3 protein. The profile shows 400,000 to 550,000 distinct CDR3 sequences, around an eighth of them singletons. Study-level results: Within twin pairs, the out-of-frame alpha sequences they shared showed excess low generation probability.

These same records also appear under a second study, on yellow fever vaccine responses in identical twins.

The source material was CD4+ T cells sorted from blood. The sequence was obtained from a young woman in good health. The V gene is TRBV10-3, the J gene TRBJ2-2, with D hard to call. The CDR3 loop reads CAISEIGGELFF. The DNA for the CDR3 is TGTGCCATCAGTGAGATCGGCGGGGAGCTGTTTTTT.